This TCR beta chain was observed in a study of immune evolution from preneoplasia to lung adenocarcinoma. Resections took place in Japan or China from about 2013 to 2017. Turning to this clone: No antigen is known for it.

From germline, CDR1 is LGHNA and CDR2 YSLEER. V was clipped by 0 bases and J by 3 bases, with 11 bases between them. The CDR3 sequence is 15 residues long. Measured with immunoSEQ multiplex PCR; TCRdb has only the in-frame clones, and not every one. This table has 4,500 to 5,000 clones, 76% appearing once. Notes on the study in general: Later-stage lesions appeared to have more T cells, more diversity, less clonality. Top clone frequencies peaked in normal lung, apparently declining through invasive adenocarcinoma.

The chain employs TRBV4-3 and TRBJ1-1; a weak D match, TRBD1 (5 bases). The receptor was isolated from a person aged 60-79 years with lung adenocarcinoma. Sequenced: FFPE adjacent normal lung tissue. CDR3 bases: TGCGCCAGCAGCCAAGATTTTAGAGGGGACACTGAAGCTTTCTTT. Translating gives CASSQDFRGDTEAFF.